Shown below are 32 T cell receptor beta chains from a single sample sequenced in a study of T-cell memory formation after mild COVID-19. From the 5' RACE reads, TCRdb called clonotypes with MiXCR, one entry per CDR3 protein. Among 550,000 to 700,000 distinct CDR3 sequences, 15% to 20% were seen once, and the ten largest hold roughly 7.8%. Sequencing was performed on PBMCs or a T cell subset sorted from them (not recorded which). Receptor source: an adult woman who had mild COVID-19 (a few samples of this study predate the infection). Cell type and time point are not known.

This clonotype turned up a few times. A junction end diverges from the germline sequence, so it may reflect a read error. The chain has TRBV7-7 and TRBJ2-7, with 15 bases that match TRBD2. There are 15 residues in the CDR3. CDR1 SSHAT and CDR2 FNYEAQ come from the germline V gene (reference sequence). The CDR3, as DNA: TGTGCTAGCAGCCCGATGGGACTAGCGGGAGGCGAGCAGTACTTC. It codes for CASSPMGLAGGEQYF.

This clonotype occurred once. The junction departs from the called germline gene at one end, perhaps through a read error. The chain joins TRBV7-9 to TRBJ2-1, with D possibly matching TRBD2 (6 bases). There are 11 residues in the CDR3. Germline loops: CDR1 SEHNR, CDR2 FQNEAQ (reference sequence). Written as DNA, the CDR3 is TGTGCCAGCAGCTTCGGGGGTCCCTCGATCTTC. It translates to CASSFGGPSIF.

This clonotype turned up a few times. A read error may account for a junction end that differs from germline. The chain recombines TRBV29-1 with TRBJ2-5; 9 nucleotides line up with TRBD2. Looked up from germline, CDR1 is SQVTM and CDR2 is ANQGSEA. CDR3 length equals 14 residues. Written as DNA, the CDR3 is TGCAGCGTTTGGCTAGCGGGACTCCAAGAGACCCCGTACTTC. This sequence encodes CSVWLAGLQETPYF.

This clonotype occurred many times. The chain is built from TRBV7-2 and TRBJ1-5; D is uncertain. The CDR3 runs 17 residues. With 4 bases removed from V and 0 bases from J, the gap between germline ends came to 16 bases. Germline values: CDR1 SGHTA, CDR2 FQGNSA. The chain's CDR3 is CASSSSLSLYSNQPQHF. CDR3 sequence (DNA): TGTGCCAGCAGCTCATCCTTAAGTCTTTATAGCAATCAGCCCCAGCATTTT.

This clonotype occurred once. The V and J genes are TRBV7-9 and TRBJ2-3; 9 positions match TRBD2. V dropped 5 bases and J dropped 1; count of bases not matched to a gene: 4. This CDR3 comprises 15 residues. Germline CDR1 SEHNR, CDR2 FQNEAQ (reference sequence). CDR3 sequence: CASSPQRGGTDTQYF. The DNA of the CDR3 is TGTGCCAGCAGCCCCCAGCGGGGGGGCACAGATACGCAGTATTTT.

This clonotype was seen more than once but under ten times. This chain uses TRBV20-1 with TRBJ1-2, with 10 bases identical to TRBD1. After removal of 6 bases from V and 3 bases from J, the junction contained 7 bases not matched to a gene. CDR1 DFQATT and CDR2 SNEGSKA come from the germline V gene (reference sequence). The CDR3 is 14 amino acids. In DNA, the CDR3 is TGCAGTGCCCACTACGGACAGGGGGACTATGGCTACACCTTC. This sequence encodes CSAHYGQGDYGYTF.

The chain employs TRBV7-2 and TRBJ1-1; D gene ambiguous. Trimming left V 5 bases short and J 0 bases short, with 16 bases between. CDR1 SGHTA and CDR2 FQGNSA come from the germline V gene. This CDR3 comprises 16 residues. The CDR3 DNA follows: TGTGCCAGCAGCCATAAGAGTGGGGAATTGAACACTGAAGCTTTCTTT. Protein product: CASSHKSGELNTEAFF.

This clonotype has more than one count but fewer than ten. The chain combines TRBV7-2 with TRBJ2-7, with TRBD2 identical over 7 bases. Germline V CDR1 and CDR2: SGHTA, FQGNSA. This CDR3 contains 15 residues. V lost 1 base, J lost 7 bases, and 10 bases stayed unmatched. The CDR3 coding sequence is TGTGCCAGCAGCTTAGGTGGGACTACCTTTAGTGAGCAGTACTTC. Its translation: CASSLGGTTFSEQYF.

This clonotype was seen only a few times. The chain combines TRBV10-3 with TRBJ1-1, with TRBD1 identical over 8 bases. The CDR3 consists of 17 residues. V trimming: 2 bases; J trimming: 0 bases; junction bases outside the gene matches: 8. CDR1 ENHRY and CDR2 SYGVKD come from the germline V gene. CDR3 region: CAISEGDRGPMNTEAFF. CDR3 DNA sequence: TGTGCCATCAGTGAGGGAGACAGGGGCCCAATGAACACTGAAGCTTTCTTT.

The table lists this clonotype with a few counts. The chain has TRBV4-1 and TRBJ2-7; TRBD1 is a possible D gene (6 bases). CDR3 length: 14 amino acids. Trimming stripped 4 bases from V and 3 bases from J, with 13 bases between. Germline-derived CDR1 and CDR2 are MGHRA and YSYEKL. CDR3 amino acids: CASSPRTVGYEQYF. The CDR3 DNA reads as TGCGCCAGCAGCCCCCGGACAGTCGGCTACGAGCAGTACTTC.

This clonotype was counted at least ten times. Germline and junction disagree at one end, which may indicate a read error. The chain couples TRBV5-1 to TRBJ2-3, with D perhaps being TRBD1 or TRBD2 (5 bases each). There are 14 residues in the CDR3. The V gene's germline CDR1 is SGHRS and CDR2 YFSETQ. CDR3 amino acids: CASSLIGGTDTQYF. CDR3 coding DNA: TGTGCCAGCAGCTTAATTGGGGGAACAGATACGCAGTATTTT.

This clonotype appeared a few times. CDR3: CASSFLRGANTGELFF. The CDR3 DNA follows: TGCGCCAGCAGCTTCTTACGCGGGGCGAACACCGGGGAGCTGTTTTTT. The chain couples TRBV5-1 to TRBJ2-2; a possible D gene is TRBD2 (6 bases). Germline V CDR1 and CDR2: SGHRS, YFSETQ. V dropped 2 bases and J dropped 0 bases, with 11 bases sitting between them. The CDR3 has 16 residues.

The chain recombines TRBV6-2 or TRBV6-3 with TRBJ1-1, with 9 bases aligning to TRBD1. J gave up 3 bases and V 0 bases, and 5 bases lay outside the gene matches. Germline V gives CDR1 MNHEY, CDR2 SVGEGT. The CDR3 has 16 residues. CDR3 nucleotide sequence: TGTGCCAGCAGTTACTCCCCGGACAGGGGTGACACTGAAGCTTTCTTT. It codes for CASSYSPDRGDTEAFF.

The chain has TRBV6-6 and TRBJ2-4; no reliable D call. The CDR3 totals 15 residues. CDR1 is MNHNY and CDR2 is SVGAGI in the germline V gene (reference sequence). V was shortened by 0 bases and J by 0 bases, with 6 bases between the two germline ends. The CDR3 DNA sequence: TGTGCCAGCAGTTACTCCCGGTTAGCCAAAAACATTCAGTACTTC. Translating it yields CASSYSRLAKNIQYF.

V and J are TRBV7-9 and TRBJ1-1; TRBD1 matches 9 bases. With V trimmed by 6 bases and J by 5 bases, 10 bases remained unmatched. The CDR3 loop spans 15 amino acids. Germline CDR1 is SEHNR and CDR2 is FQNEAQ (reference sequence). The CDR3 DNA is TGTGCCAGCAGAGCCACCGGGACAGGGAGGACTGAAGCTTTCTTT. Translated, it gives CASRATGTGRTEAFF.

V and J are TRBV5-1 and TRBJ1-1, with 7 bases identical to TRBD1. Germline CDR1 reads SGHRS; CDR2 reads YFSETQ. The CDR3 is 14 amino acids. With 3 bases clipped from V and 1 base from J, the junction kept 3 bases outside the gene matches. This chain's CDR3 is CASSWGDRNTEAFF. CDR3 in DNA: TGCGCCAGCAGCTGGGGGGACAGGAACACTGAAGCTTTCTTT.

In this sample, this clonotype turned up many times. This chain uses TRBV12-3 or TRBV12-4 with TRBJ2-7; 13 bases align to TRBD2. The junction had 11 bases not matched to a gene; V was cut back by 6 bases and J by 0 bases. This CDR3 contains 18 residues. The CDR3 loop reads CASSLRTSGRGPSYEQYF. For the CDR3, the DNA is TGTGCCAGCAGCTTACGGACTAGCGGGAGAGGCCCCTCCTACGAGCAGTACTTC.

This clonotype has a count of ten or more. This chain joins TRBV7-2 and TRBJ2-3; TRBD2 is a possible D gene (5 bases). CDR3 length: 15 amino acids. Trimming removed 5 bases from V and 2 bases from J, with 14 bases in between. Per germline, CDR1 SGHTA and CDR2 FQGNSA. DNA of the CDR3: TGTGCCAGCAGCCCCGGGGTAGTGATCACAGATACGCAGTATTTT. Protein sequence: CASSPGVVITDTQYF.

A few counts support this clonotype. This chain connects TRBV4-1 to TRBJ1-4, with D uncertain. This CDR3 has 13 residues. The ends were cut back, 2 bases at V and 4 bases at J, with 5 bases in the middle. Germline V CDR1 and CDR2: MGHRA, YSYEKL. The CDR3 spells CASSQHSNEKLFF. The DNA for the CDR3 is TGCGCCAGCAGCCAACACAGTAATGAAAAACTGTTTTTT.

The rearrangement joins TRBV7-9 to TRBJ2-7; D uncertain. Per the germline V gene, CDR1 is SEHNR and CDR2 is FQNEAQ (reference sequence). Between the trimmed V and J ends, which lost 2 bases and 6 bases, there was a span of 11 bases. The CDR3 runs to 13 residues. The CDR3 DNA reads as TGTGCCAGCAGCTTAAGTACCCGCGGCGAGCAGTACTTC. Amino acids: CASSLSTRGEQYF.

In DNA, the CDR3 is TGTGCCAGCAGCTATCAATCTCCGGGACCGAATGAAAAACTGTTTTTT. This encodes CASSYQSPGPNEKLFF. The gene calls are TRBV13 and TRBJ1-4; D might be TRBD1 (5 bases). V lost 4 bases, J lost 5 bases, and 17 bases lay in between. This CDR3 has 16 amino acids. From germline, CDR1 is PRHDT and CDR2 FYEKMQ (reference sequence).

The V call is TRBV9, the J call TRBJ2-2, with TRBD2 matching over 13 bases. V shed 3 bases, J shed 0 bases, and the junction held 5 bases outside the gene matches. The germline CDR1 and CDR2 sequences are SGDLS and YYNGEE. The CDR3 totals 18 residues. The CDR3 protein is CASSGGTSGNPNTGELFF. CDR3 DNA: TGTGCCAGCAGCGGGGGGACTAGCGGGAACCCGAACACCGGGGAGCTGTTTTTT.

This chain connects TRBV3-1 to TRBJ2-7, with TRBD1 identical over 11 bases. The ends lost 1 base at V and 6 bases at J; junction bases unmatched: 5. The CDR3 contains 15 residues. In germline, CDR1 is LGHDT, CDR2 YNNKEL (reference sequence). The chain's CDR3 is CASSQAGTGGIEQYF. The CDR3 DNA reads as TGTGCCAGCAGCCAAGCGGGGACAGGGGGGATCGAGCAGTACTTC.

The rearrangement links TRBV6-2 or TRBV6-3 to TRBJ1-1; tentative D call: TRBD1 (5 bases). The CDR3 contains 18 residues. Trimming removed 2 bases from V and 0 bases from J, with 19 bases in between. Looked up from germline, CDR1 is MNHEY and CDR2 is SVGEGT. This CDR3 reads CASSYGGVRTYMNTEAFF. As DNA, the CDR3 is TGTGCCAGCAGTTACGGAGGGGTTCGGACGTACATGAACACTGAAGCTTTCTTT.

The chain joins TRBV20-1 to TRBJ2-5; 10 positions match TRBD2. Trimming removed 3 bases from V and 2 bases from J; junction bases left unmatched: 6. This CDR3 region has 15 residues. Germline loops: CDR1 DFQATT, CDR2 SNEGSKA (reference sequence). The CDR3 nucleotides are TGCAGTGCTAGCGTTGGGACTAGCGAACAAGAGACCCAGTACTTC. Its translation: CSASVGTSEQETQYF.

This clonotype was observed a handful of times. The V and J genes are TRBV7-2 and TRBJ2-3, with D perhaps matching TRBD2 (5 bases). Germline loops: CDR1 SGHTA, CDR2 FQGNSA. The CDR3 has 14 amino acids. Trimming removed 8 bases from V and 3 bases from J, with 15 bases in between. The CDR3 protein is CASGTGLGTDTQYF. The CDR3 DNA reads TGTGCCAGCGGAACGGGATTGGGGACAGATACGCAGTATTTT. The variable domain in full, completed from reference TRBV7-2 and TRBJ2-3, reads GAGVSQSPSNKVTEKGKDVELRCDPISGHTALYWYRQSLGQGLEFLIYFQGNSAPDKSGLPSDRFSAERTGGSVSTLTIQRTQQEDSAVYLCASGTGLGTDTQYFGPGTRLTVL.

This clonotype was observed many times. This sequence joins TRBV5-1 and TRBJ2-1; 11 bases agree with TRBD2. This CDR3 is built from 15 residues. Trimming took 2 bases from V and 4 from J; bases not matched to a gene: 2. In germline, CDR1 is SGHRS, CDR2 YFSETQ. CDR3 residues: CASSFTSGSYNEQFF. The CDR3 DNA reads TGCGCCAGCAGCTTCACTAGCGGGAGTTACAATGAGCAGTTCTTC.

This clonotype has only a few counts. The V gene is TRBV19, the J gene TRBJ2-5; 9 positions agree with TRBD1. From germline, CDR1 is LNHDA and CDR2 SQIVND (reference sequence). After removal of 5 bases from V and 0 bases from J, the junction contained 10 bases not matched to a gene. CDR3 length: 17 amino acids. CDR3 DNA: TGTGCCAGTAGTCTAGGACAGGGGATGGGGTACCAAGAGACCCAGTACTTC. This sequence encodes CASSLGQGMGYQETQYF.

The chain combines TRBV9 with TRBJ1-1; D is perhaps TRBD1 (6 bases). The CDR3 loop spans 14 amino acids. Trimming pared 5 bases from V and 0 bases from J, leaving 11 bases between. Germline CDR1 is SGDLS and CDR2 is YYNGEE. CDR3 sequence: CASREGDMNTEAFF. CDR3 nucleotides: TGTGCCAGCAGAGAAGGGGACATGAACACTGAAGCTTTCTTT.

The V call is TRBV20-1, the J call TRBJ2-3; no reliable D call. V was shortened by 0 bases and J by 2 bases, with 15 bases between the two germline ends. The germline gives CDR1 DFQATT, CDR2 SNEGSKA (reference sequence). The CDR3 spans 16 residues. CDR3 sequence: CSAREYSGSYTDTQYF. Here the CDR3 DNA reads TGCAGTGCTAGAGAGTACAGTGGTTCGTACACAGATACGCAGTATTTT.

The rearrangement uses TRBV4-1 and TRBJ2-4; 9 nucleotides match TRBD2. Trimming cost V 6 bases and J 5 bases; bases outside gene matches: 8. This CDR3 region has 15 residues. Germline assignment: CDR1 MGHRA and CDR2 YSYEKL. The CDR3 spells CASSGPTSGENIQYF. In nucleotides, the CDR3 is TGCGCCAGCAGTGGTCCGACTAGCGGCGAAAACATTCAGTACTTC.

J is TRBJ1-1 and V is TRBV2; D possibly corresponds to TRBD1 (6 bases). Trimming left V 0 bases short and J 4 bases short, with 9 bases between. The CDR3 length is 14 residues. Germline V gene data show CDR1 as SNHLY and CDR2 as FYNNEI. The CDR3 loop is CASSEAGHITEAFF. CDR3 nucleotides: TGTGCCAGCAGTGAAGCGGGACATATCACTGAAGCTTTCTTT.